These 17 T cell receptor beta chains came from one sample sequenced in a study of blood T cell repertoires in COVID-19. The table came from immunoSEQ multiplex PCR; TCRdb's copy has only in-frame clones and leaves some out. The sample has roughly 130,000 clones, approximately 80% seen once; the top ten hold 10% to 15%. Sequencing was performed on peripheral blood. Every receptor here comes from a woman aged 55-75 years with acute or convalescent COVID-19.

The chain links TRBV5-1 to TRBJ1-1; 7 nucleotides line up with TRBD1. The CDR3 is 14 residues long. Germline V gives CDR1 SGHRS, CDR2 YFSETQ. Unmatched junction bases numbered 5, after V lost 2 bases and J lost 4 bases. The CDR3 here is CASSLASGGTEAFF. DNA of the CDR3: TGCGCCAGCAGCTTAGCCTCAGGGGGCACTGAAGCTTTCTTT.

CDR3 coding DNA: TGCAGCGTTGGGGAGGGAGATGGCTACACCTTC. Translating gives CSVGEGDGYTF. The rearrangement uses TRBV29-1 and TRBJ1-2; D gene uncertain. Trimming removed 4 bases from V and 6 bases from J, with 9 bases in between. CDR1 SQVTM and CDR2 ANQGSEA come from the germline V gene. This CDR3 is 11 amino acids long.

The rearrangement uses TRBV5-8 and TRBJ1-5; 8 bases align to TRBD1. The J segment lost 3 bases and the V segment lost 6 bases, leaving 8 bases of the junction unmatched. The germline V gene has CDR1 SGHTS and CDR2 YDEGEE. The CDR3 contains 15 residues. CDR3 residues: CASTGQGGLNQPQHF. Written as DNA, the CDR3 is TGTGCCAGCACCGGACAGGGAGGCCTCAATCAGCCCCAGCATTTT. Using reference TRBV5-8 and TRBJ1-5 for the parts outside the CDR3, the full variable domain is EAGVTQSPTHLIKTRGQQATLRCSPISGHTSVYWYQQALGLGLQFLLWYDEGEERNRGNFPPRFSGRQFPNYSSELNVNALELEDSALYLCASTGQGGLNQPQHFGDGTRLSIL.

The chain uses TRBV27 and TRBJ2-3; possibly TRBD2 for D (5 bases). The CDR3 consists of 16 residues. V lost 5 bases, J lost 0 bases, and 15 bases lay in between. Germline loops: CDR1 MNHEY, CDR2 SMNVEV (reference sequence). The CDR3 nucleotides read TGTGCCAGCAGTCACCGGACGGGAACTAGCACAGATACGCAGTATTTT. Protein sequence: CASSHRTGTSTDTQYF.

This chain uses TRBV2 with TRBJ2-1; TRBD1 aligns across 9 bases. The V gene's germline CDR1 is SNHLY and CDR2 FYNNEI. V lost 6 bases and J lost 7; bases outside the gene matches: 13. CDR3 length: 16 amino acids. In nucleotides, the CDR3 is TGTGCCAGCAGCGTAAACAGGGGGCTGGTTAGAAATGAGCAGTTCTTC. It translates to CASSVNRGLVRNEQFF.

This chain joins TRBV30 and TRBJ1-5; a possible D gene is TRBD1 (5 bases). CDR1 is GTSNPN and CDR2 is SVGIG in the germline V gene (reference sequence). This CDR3 has 13 residues. V was trimmed by 0 bases and J by 6 bases, leaving 9 bases between them. CDR3 sequence reads: CAWSVGGTQPQHF. The CDR3 DNA follows: TGTGCCTGGAGTGTGGGGGGTACTCAGCCCCAGCATTTT.

This clone is a singleton in its sample. The rearrangement links TRBV7-6 to TRBJ2-2; D is unclear. Trimming took off 1 base at V and 7 bases at J, with 7 bases between the two ends. Germline CDR1 reads SGHVS; CDR2 reads FNYEAQ. The CDR3 covers 13 residues. The CDR3 bases are TGTGCCAGCAGCTTAGGAGGATTCGGGGAGCTGTTTTTT. Amino acid sequence: CASSLGGFGELFF.

This sequence joins TRBV23-1 and TRBJ1-3; 8 bases are a match to TRBD1. TRBV23-1 is treated as an ORF (open reading frame) with a function not yet certain. This CDR3 has 18 residues. Trimming cost V 4 bases and J 0 bases; bases outside gene matches: 11. DNA of the CDR3: TGCGCCAGCAGTCGGGGGCATCAGGGGGCAAGCTCTGGAAACACCATATATTTT. Its protein is CASSRGHQGASSGNTIYF.

The chain is built from TRBV28 and TRBJ1-2, with TRBD1 matching over 8 bases. The CDR3 runs to 12 residues. J was trimmed by 7 bases and V by 3 bases; bases with no gene match: 1. Germline loops: CDR1 MDHEN, CDR2 SYDVKM. The CDR3 reads CASSFQGAGYTF. In nucleotides, the CDR3 is TGTGCCAGCAGTTTCCAGGGGGCTGGCTACACCTTC.

The rearrangement uses TRBV10-3 and TRBJ2-1; D possibly corresponds to TRBD2 (6 bases). Per the germline V gene, CDR1 is ENHRY and CDR2 is SYGVKD. V lost 0 bases and J 3 bases, leaving 15 bases between the germline ends. The CDR3 spans 17 residues. CDR3 in DNA: TGTGCCATCAGTGAGTCTGATCCCCCTAGCGTCTACAATGAGCAGTTCTTC. Its translation: CAISESDPPSVYNEQFF.

This chain links TRBV3-1 (or the pseudogene TRBV3-2) with TRBJ2-5, with D maybe TRBD2 (6 bases). Germline V gene data show CDR1 as LGHDT and CDR2 as YNNKEL (reference sequence). V dropped 0 bases and J dropped 4 bases, with 12 bases sitting between them. The CDR3 consists of 15 residues. CDR3 protein: CASSQDVSGGETQYF. The CDR3 coding sequence is TGTGCCAGCAGCCAAGACGTTTCCGGGGGAGAGACCCAGTACTTC.

V gene TRBV5-1 combines with J gene TRBJ1-1; D is possibly TRBD1 (6 bases). Germline lookup yields CDR1 SGHRS and CDR2 YFSETQ. Trimming removed 7 bases from V and 5 bases from J, with 36 bases in between. The CDR3 covers 20 residues. CDR3 amino acids: CASGNAPAGRGRGVGTEAFF. The CDR3 nucleotides are TGCGCCAGCGGCAACGCTCCCGCAGGGCGGGGGCGAGGGGTAGGGACTGAAGCTTTCTTT.

In its sample, this clone was seen a few times. The genes are TRBV3-1 (or the pseudogene TRBV3-2) and TRBJ1-2; D gene unclear. The CDR3 sequence is 13 residues long. V lost 1 base, J lost 2 bases, and 5 bases lay in between. Germline V lookup: CDR1 LGHDT, CDR2 YNNKEL (reference sequence). In nucleotides, the CDR3 is TGTGCCAGCAGCCAAGTAATCAACTATGGCTACACCTTC. Its protein product is CASSQVINYGYTF.

This sequence joins TRBV30 and TRBJ2-5; 14 bases align to TRBD2. The length of the CDR3 is 17 residues. Germline CDR1 GTSNPN, CDR2 SVGIG (reference sequence). Trimming removed 7 bases from V and 2 bases from J; junction bases left unmatched: 12. This CDR3 is CALKVGLAGVQQETQYF. For the CDR3, the DNA is TGTGCCTTAAAAGTGGGACTAGCGGGGGTCCAGCAAGAGACCCAGTACTTC.

V and J are TRBV29-1 and TRBJ2-3; D may be TRBD2 (5 bases). The CDR3 runs to 13 residues. CDR1 and CDR2 from the germline V gene are SQVTM and ANQGSEA. Trimming cost V 3 bases and J 2 bases, with 9 bases left between them. CDR3 coding DNA: TGCAGCGTTGACCGGGGTAACACAGATACGCAGTATTTT. This gives the protein CSVDRGNTDTQYF.

The rearrangement uses TRBV2 and TRBJ2-7; weak D call: TRBD1 (6 bases). The CDR3 length is 17 residues. Trimming stripped 7 bases from V and 0 bases from J, with 22 bases between. CDR1 and CDR2 from the germline V gene are SNHLY and FYNNEI. This CDR3 is CASKGESGIFSSYEQYF. For the CDR3, the DNA is TGTGCCAGCAAGGGGGAGAGTGGCATCTTCAGCTCCTACGAGCAGTACTTC.

The chain links TRBV19 to TRBJ1-5, with TRBD1 as a possible D gene (5 bases). Germline V gene data show CDR1 as LNHDA and CDR2 as SQIVND (reference sequence). CDR3 length equals 16 residues. V lost 5 bases, J lost 4 bases, and 18 bases lay in between. The CDR3 DNA sequence: TGTGCCAGTAGTGGCCCCCAGGGAAGGAATAATCAGCCCCAGCATTTT. Its protein is CASSGPQGRNNQPQHF.